This T cell receptor beta chain is from a study of human T cells and chemical hapten exposure. This clonotype was seen a handful of times. What it binds is unknown. Findings of the study overall: With alopecia, donors may have immune responses unlike healthy people's.

TCRdb ran MiXCR on the RACE reads and lists one entry per CDR3 protein. Here the sample spans 380,000 or so distinct CDR3 sequences, approximately 5% being singletons. Time point in this sample: patch test 1, 2 weeks after DPC sensitization. Described treatment: therapeutic diphenylcyclopropenone sensitization with weekly scalp DPC. Blood sampling occurred before each patch-test application. V gave up 4 bases and J gave up 5 bases, with 11 bases separating them. This CDR3 contains 13 residues. Here the sequenced sample was whole blood, taken in connection with sensitization to the hapten diphenylcyclopropenone (DPC). The V and J genes are TRBV12-3 or TRBV12-4 and TRBJ1-1; D ambiguous. The TCR comes from a woman in her forties or fifties with alopecia areata. Some clones in this sample may be carry-over from other donors' samples. The CDR3 coding sequence is TGTGCCAGCAGTTCGACGCCCGGGACTGAAGCTTTCTTT. Its protein product is CASSSTPGTEAFF.